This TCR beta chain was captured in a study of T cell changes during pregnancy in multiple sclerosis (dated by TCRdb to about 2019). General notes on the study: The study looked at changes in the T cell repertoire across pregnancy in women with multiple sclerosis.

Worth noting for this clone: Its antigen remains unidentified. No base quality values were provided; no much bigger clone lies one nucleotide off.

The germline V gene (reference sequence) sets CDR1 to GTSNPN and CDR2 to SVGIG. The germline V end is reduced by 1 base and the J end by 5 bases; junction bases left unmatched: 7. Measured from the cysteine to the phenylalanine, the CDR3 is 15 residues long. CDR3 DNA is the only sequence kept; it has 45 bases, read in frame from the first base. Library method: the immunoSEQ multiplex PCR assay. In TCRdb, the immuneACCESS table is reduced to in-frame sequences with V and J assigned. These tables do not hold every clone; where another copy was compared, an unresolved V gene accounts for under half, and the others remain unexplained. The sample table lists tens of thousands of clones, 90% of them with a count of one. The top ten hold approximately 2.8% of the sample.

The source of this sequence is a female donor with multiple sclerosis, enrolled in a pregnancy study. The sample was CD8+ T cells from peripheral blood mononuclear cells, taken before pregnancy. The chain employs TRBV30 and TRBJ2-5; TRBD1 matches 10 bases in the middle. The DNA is TGTGCCTGGAGTGCCGGACAGGGGGAGGGGGAGACCCAGTACTTC. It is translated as CAWSAGQGEGETQYF.